This TCR beta chain was observed in a study of metastatic and nonmetastatic thyroid tumors. TCRdb re-analyzed the PCR reads through MiXCR. The sample has more than 25,000 clones, under 30% seen once. Not a single patient had been given any form of treatment at any point before undergoing thyroid surgery. The germline V gene has CDR1 GTSNPN and CDR2 SVGIG (reference sequence). Trimming cost V 4 bases and J 0 bases, with 7 bases left between them. This CDR3 region has 13 residues. Sequenced: blood. The rearrangement joins TRBV30 to TRBJ1-3; D remains unclear. The receptor comes from a female donor with papillary thyroid cancer or a benign thyroid nodule (not recorded which). Some clones in this sample may be carry-over from other donors' samples. The CDR3 is CAWNRDSGNTIYF. In nucleotides, the CDR3 is TGTGCCTGGAACAGAGACTCTGGAAACACCATATATTTT.